The subject of this entry is one T cell receptor (beta chain). The antigen is not known. Other DNA sequences of this sample code for an identical CDR3. These data are taken from a study of shared clonotypes between healthy human individuals. The method was immunoSEQ multiplex PCR; TCRdb's version includes in-frame clones alone and lacks a portion of them. The table lists 2,500,000 or so clones, under 95% of them singletons. All participating donors were Caucasian adults from Nashville, Tennessee. The authors divided CD4+ cells into CD45RA+ naive and CD45RA-negative memory subsets. The CDR3 runs 14 residues. After removal of 6 bases from V and 2 bases from J, the junction contained 4 bases not matched to a gene. From germline, CDR1 is MDHEN and CDR2 SYDVKM. Study results and caveats: Clonotype sharing among donors was thought likely to change with sequencing depth. The study found lower generation probabilities in non-shared clonotypes than in those shared by all four donors.

V gene TRBV28 combines with J gene TRBJ1-5, with 7 nucleotides matching TRBD1. This TCR derives from a man aged 18 to 29 in good health. Some clones in this sample may be carry-over from other donors' samples. The sequencing input was naive CD4+ T cells from PBMCs. Sample subset: CD45RA+ positively selected. The CDR3 sequence is CASSPGGGNQPQHF. The CDR3, as DNA: TGTGCCAGCAGCCCAGGGGGGGGCAATCAGCCCCAGCATTTT.